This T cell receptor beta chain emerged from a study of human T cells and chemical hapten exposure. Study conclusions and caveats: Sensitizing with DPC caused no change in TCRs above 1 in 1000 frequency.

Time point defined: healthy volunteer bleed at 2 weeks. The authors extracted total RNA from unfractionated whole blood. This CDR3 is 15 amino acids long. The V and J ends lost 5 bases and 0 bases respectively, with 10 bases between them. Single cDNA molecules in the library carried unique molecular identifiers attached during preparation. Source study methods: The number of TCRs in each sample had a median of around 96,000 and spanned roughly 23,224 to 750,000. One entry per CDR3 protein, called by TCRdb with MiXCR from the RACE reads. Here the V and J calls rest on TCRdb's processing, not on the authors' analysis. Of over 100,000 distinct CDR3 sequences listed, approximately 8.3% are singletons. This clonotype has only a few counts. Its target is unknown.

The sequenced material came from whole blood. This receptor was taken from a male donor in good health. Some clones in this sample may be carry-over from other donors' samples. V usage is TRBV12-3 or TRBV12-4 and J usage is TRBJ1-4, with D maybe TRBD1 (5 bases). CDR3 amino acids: CASSTTGSTNEKLFF. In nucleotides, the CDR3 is TGTGCCAGCAGTACAACAGGTTCAACTAATGAAAAACTGTTTTTT.